This TCR beta chain was profiled in a study of cytotoxic CD8 clonotypes in ibrutinib-treated CLL. Study overall: The samples contained a few hundred thousand productive templates on average. They also contained an average of about 90,000 productive rearrangements.

Notes on this clone: The antigen is not known.

Generated by immunoSEQ multiplex PCR, the TCRdb table keeps only in-frame clones and is missing some. The table shows fewer than 25,000 clones, with roughly 72% occurring only once. TCR beta library input comprised around 1.9 micrograms of genomic DNA from cryopreserved PBMCs. Germline values: CDR1 SGHTA, CDR2 FQGTGA. CDR3 length: 14 amino acids. Trimming left V 2 bases short and J 7 bases short, with 12 bases between. Whole-study results and caveats: Baseline-level clonality went beyond age-matched healthy donors and moved in step with circulating CD8+ T-cell counts. Investigators sampled sustained-remission and progressing patients at differing times.

The chain has TRBV7-3 and TRBJ2-1, with D hard to call. The sequences come from PBMCs, collected before ibrutinib treatment. The sequence derives from a human donor with chronic lymphocytic leukemia. CDR3 amino acids: CASSLGPSGNEQFF. CDR3 DNA sequence: TGTGCCAGCAGCTTAGGTCCCTCGGGTAATGAGCAGTTCTTC.